The entry that follows covers one T cell receptor beta chain sequence. The antigen is not known. This specimen includes other DNA sequences encoding the same CDR3. CDR1 is SGHTA and CDR2 is FQGNSA in the germline V gene. Between the trimmed V and J ends, which lost 1 base and 0 bases, there was a span of 6 bases. The CDR3 extends over 14 amino acids. This specimen belongs to a study of lymphopenia after photon versus proton radiotherapy. Data came from immunoSEQ multiplex PCR; TCRdb stores just in-frame clones and leaves some out. Among just over 40,000 clones listed, about 86% were seen once. Notes on the study in general: Authors raise, but do not show, better survival with proton therapy. Post-nadir diversity loss with photons came from oligoclonal expansion, particularly CD8+ Temra cells. Larger post-nadir TCR diversity loss correlated inversely with survival in deceased patients. Under photons, naive T cells and diversity fell while effector/memory populations rose.

This TCR derives from a woman in her 70s with pancreatic cancer. Some clones in this sample may be carry-over from other donors' samples. V usage is TRBV7-2 and J usage is TRBJ1-1; D is ambiguous. Sequenced here: peripheral blood, sampled from a patient treated with proton-based radiotherapy. The CDR3 nucleotides are TGTGCCAGCAGCTTAGATCGGGTGAACACTGAAGCTTTCTTT. Its translation is CASSLDRVNTEAFF.